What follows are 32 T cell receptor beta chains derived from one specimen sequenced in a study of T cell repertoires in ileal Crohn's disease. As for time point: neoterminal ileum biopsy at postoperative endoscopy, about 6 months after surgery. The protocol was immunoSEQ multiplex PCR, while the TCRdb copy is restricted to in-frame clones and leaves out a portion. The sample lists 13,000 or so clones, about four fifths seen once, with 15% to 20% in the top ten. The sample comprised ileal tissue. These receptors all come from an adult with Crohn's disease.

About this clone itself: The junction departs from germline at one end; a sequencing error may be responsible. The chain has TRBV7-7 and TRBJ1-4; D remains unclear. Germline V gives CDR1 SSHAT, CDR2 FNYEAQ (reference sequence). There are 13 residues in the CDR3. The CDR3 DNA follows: TGTGCTAGCAGTACGGGTCTTAATGAAAAACTGTTTTTT. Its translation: CASSTGLNEKLFF.

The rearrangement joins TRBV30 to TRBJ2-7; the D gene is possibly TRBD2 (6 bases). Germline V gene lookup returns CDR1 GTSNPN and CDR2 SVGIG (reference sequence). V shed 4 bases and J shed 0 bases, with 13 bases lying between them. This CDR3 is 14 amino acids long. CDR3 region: CAWMGGANSYEQYF. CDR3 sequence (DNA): TGTGCCTGGATGGGCGGGGCTAACTCCTACGAGCAGTACTTC.

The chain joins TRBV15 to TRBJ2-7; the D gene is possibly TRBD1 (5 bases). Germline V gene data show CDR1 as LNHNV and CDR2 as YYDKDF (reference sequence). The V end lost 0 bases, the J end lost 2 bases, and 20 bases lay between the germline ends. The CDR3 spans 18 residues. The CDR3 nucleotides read TGTGCCACCAGCAGAGATCAAACAGGCCCTACCTTGACCTACGAGCAGTACTTC. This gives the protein CATSRDQTGPTLTYEQYF. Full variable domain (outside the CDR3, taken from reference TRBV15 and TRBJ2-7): DAMVIQNPRYQVTQFGKPVTLSCSQTLNHNVMYWYQQKSSQAPKLLFHYYDKDFNNEADTPDNFQSRRPNTSFCFLDIRSPGLGDTAMYLCATSRDQTGPTLTYEQYFGPGTRLTVT.

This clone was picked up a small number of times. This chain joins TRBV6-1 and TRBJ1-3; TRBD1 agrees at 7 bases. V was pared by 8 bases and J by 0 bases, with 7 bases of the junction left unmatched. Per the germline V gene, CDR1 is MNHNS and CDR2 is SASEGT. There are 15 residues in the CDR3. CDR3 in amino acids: CASLDRASSGNTIYF. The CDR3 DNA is TGTGCCAGCCTTGACAGGGCAAGCTCTGGAAACACCATATATTTT.

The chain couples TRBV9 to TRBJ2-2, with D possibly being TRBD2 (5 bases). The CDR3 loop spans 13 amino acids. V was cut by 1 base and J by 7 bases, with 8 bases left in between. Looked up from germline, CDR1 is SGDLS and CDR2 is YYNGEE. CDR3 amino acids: CASSVLAGGELFF. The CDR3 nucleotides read TGTGCCAGCAGCGTATTGGCGGGCGGGGAGCTGTTTTTT.

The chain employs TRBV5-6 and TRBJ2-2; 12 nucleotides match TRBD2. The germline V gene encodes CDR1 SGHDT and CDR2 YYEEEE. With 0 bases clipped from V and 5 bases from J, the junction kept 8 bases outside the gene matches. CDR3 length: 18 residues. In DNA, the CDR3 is TGTGCCAGCAGCTTGGATCTAGCGGGGGGGACGAGGACCGGGGAGCTGTTTTTT. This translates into CASSLDLAGGTRTGELFF.

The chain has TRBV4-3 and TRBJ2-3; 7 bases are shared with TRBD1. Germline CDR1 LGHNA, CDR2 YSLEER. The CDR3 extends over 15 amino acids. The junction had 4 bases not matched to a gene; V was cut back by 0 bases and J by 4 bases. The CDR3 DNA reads TGCGCCAGCAGCCAAGACCGGCAGGGGGCAGATACGCAGTATTTT. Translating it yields CASSQDRQGADTQYF.

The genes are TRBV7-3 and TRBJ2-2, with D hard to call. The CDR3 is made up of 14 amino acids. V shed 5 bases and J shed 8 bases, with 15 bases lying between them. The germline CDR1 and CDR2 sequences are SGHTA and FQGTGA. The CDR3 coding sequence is TGTGCCAGCAGCCCAGGATTTAGAAAGGGGGAGCTGTTTTTT. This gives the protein CASSPGFRKGELFF.

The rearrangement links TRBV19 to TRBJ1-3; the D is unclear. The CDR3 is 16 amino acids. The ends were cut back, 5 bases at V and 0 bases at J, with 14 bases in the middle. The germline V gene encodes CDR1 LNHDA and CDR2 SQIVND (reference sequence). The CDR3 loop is CASSPQLGVSGNTIYF. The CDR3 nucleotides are TGTGCCAGTAGTCCGCAGCTCGGGGTCTCTGGAAACACCATATATTTT.

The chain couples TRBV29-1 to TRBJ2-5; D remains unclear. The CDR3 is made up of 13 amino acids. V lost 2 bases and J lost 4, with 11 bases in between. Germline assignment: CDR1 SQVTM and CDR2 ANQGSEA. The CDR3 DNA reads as TGCAGCGTTGAATACCGTCCGCGAGAGACCCAGTACTTC. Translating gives CSVEYRPRETQYF. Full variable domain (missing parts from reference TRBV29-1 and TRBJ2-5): SAVISQKPSRDICQRGTSLTIQCQVDSQVTMMFWYRQQPGQSLTLIATANQGSEATYESGFVIDKFPISRPNLTFSTLTVSNMSPEDSSIYLCSVEYRPRETQYFGPGTRLLVL.

For the CDR3, the DNA is TGTGCCAGCAGCTTACGAACCCAGGGACTCAACACTGAAGCTTTCTTT. Residues: CASSLRTQGLNTEAFF. This chain uses TRBV7-2 with TRBJ1-1; D is perhaps TRBD1 (5 bases). The germline CDR1 and CDR2 sequences are SGHTA and FQGNSA. CDR3 length: 16 residues. Between the trimmed V and J ends, which lost 2 bases and 2 bases, there was a span of 15 bases.

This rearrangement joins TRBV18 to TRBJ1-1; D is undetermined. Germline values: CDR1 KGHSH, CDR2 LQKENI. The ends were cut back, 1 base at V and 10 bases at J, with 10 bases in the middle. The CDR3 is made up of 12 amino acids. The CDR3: CASSPLRDGAFF. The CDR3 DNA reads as TGTGCCAGCTCACCACTCCGAGATGGAGCTTTCTTT.

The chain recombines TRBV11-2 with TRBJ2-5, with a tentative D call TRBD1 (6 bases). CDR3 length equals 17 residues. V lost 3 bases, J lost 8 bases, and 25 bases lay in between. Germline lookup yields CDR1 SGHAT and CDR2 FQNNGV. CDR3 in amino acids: CASSFSSFRGRGDTQYF. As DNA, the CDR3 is TGTGCCAGCAGCTTTTCGTCATTCAGGGGCCGGGGTGATACCCAGTACTTC.

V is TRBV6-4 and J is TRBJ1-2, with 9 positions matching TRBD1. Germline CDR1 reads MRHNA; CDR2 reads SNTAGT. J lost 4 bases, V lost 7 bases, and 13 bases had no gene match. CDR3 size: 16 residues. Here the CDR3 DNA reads TGTGCCAGCAAGGCCCAGGGGACAGGGACTTTCTATGGCTACACCTTC. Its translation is CASKAQGTGTFYGYTF.

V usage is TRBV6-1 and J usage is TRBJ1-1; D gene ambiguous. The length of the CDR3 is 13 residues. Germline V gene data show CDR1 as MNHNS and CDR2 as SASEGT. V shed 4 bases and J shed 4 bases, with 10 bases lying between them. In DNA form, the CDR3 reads TGTGCCAGCAGTGGACGAGGATTCACTGAAGCTTTCTTT. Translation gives CASSGRGFTEAFF.

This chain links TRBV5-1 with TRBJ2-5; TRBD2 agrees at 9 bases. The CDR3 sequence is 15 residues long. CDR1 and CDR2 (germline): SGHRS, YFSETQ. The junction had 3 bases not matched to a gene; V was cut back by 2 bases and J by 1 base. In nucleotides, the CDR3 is TGCGCCAGCAGCTTACTAGCGGGTTCCCAAGAGACCCAGTACTTC. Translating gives CASSLLAGSQETQYF.

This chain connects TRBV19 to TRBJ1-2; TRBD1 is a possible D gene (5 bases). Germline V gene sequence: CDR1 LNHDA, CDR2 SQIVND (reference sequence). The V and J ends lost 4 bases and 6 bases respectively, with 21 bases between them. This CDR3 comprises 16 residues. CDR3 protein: CASSSQGGRRDDGYTF. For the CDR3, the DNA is TGTGCCAGTAGTAGCCAAGGCGGCAGGCGGGACGATGGCTACACCTTC.

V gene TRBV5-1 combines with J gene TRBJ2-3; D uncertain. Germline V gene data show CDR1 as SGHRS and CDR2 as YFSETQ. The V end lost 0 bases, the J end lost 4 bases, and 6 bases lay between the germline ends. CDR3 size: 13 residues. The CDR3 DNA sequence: TGCGCCAGCAGCTTGGCTTCCGCAGATACGCAGTATTTT. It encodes CASSLASADTQYF.

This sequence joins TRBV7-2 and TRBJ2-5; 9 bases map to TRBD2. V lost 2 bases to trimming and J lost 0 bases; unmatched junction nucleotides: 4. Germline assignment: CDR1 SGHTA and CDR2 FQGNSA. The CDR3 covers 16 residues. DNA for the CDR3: TGTGCCAGCAGCTTAAGGATAGCGGGAGACCAAGAGACCCAGTACTTC. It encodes CASSLRIAGDQETQYF.

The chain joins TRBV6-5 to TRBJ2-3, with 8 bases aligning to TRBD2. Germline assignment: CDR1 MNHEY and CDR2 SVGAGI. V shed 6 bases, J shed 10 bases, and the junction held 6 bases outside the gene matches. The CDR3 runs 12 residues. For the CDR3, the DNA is TGTGCCAGCAGGCCAATAGCGGGGTCGCAGTATTTT. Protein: CASRPIAGSQYF.

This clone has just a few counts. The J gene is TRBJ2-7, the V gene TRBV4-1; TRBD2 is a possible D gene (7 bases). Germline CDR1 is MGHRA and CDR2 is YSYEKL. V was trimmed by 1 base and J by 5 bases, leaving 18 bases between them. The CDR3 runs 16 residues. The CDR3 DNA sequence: TGCGCCAGCAGCCAAGGGGGGGGCTCTCCCGTCCACGAGCAGTACTTC. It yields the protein CASSQGGGSPVHEQYF.

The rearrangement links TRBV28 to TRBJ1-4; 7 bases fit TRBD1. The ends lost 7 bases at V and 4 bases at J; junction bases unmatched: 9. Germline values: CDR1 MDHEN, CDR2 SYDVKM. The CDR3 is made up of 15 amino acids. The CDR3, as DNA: TGTGCCAGCAACGGGCCAGACAGGGTTAATGAAAAACTGTTTTTT. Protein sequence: CASNGPDRVNEKLFF.

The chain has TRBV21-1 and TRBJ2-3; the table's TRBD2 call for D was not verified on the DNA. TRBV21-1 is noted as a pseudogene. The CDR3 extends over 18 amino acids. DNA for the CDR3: TGTGCCAGCAGCAAAGGGAGGTTGGTGGGAAGATACACAGATACGCAGTATTTT. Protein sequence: CASSKGRLVGRYTDTQYF.

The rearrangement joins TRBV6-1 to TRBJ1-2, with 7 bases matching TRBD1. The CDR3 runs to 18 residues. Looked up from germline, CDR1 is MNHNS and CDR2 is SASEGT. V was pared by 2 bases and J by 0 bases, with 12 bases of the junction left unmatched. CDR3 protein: CASSERGSGGSSNYGYTF. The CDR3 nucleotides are TGTGCCAGCAGTGAACGGGGATCAGGGGGATCTTCTAACTATGGCTACACCTTC.

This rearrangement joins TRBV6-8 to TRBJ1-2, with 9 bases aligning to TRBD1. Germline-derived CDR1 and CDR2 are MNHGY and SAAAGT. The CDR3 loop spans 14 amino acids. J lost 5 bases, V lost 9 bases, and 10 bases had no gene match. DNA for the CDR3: TGTGCCAGGAGGGAACAGGGGGCGGGGTATGGCTACACCTTC. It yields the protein CARREQGAGYGYTF.

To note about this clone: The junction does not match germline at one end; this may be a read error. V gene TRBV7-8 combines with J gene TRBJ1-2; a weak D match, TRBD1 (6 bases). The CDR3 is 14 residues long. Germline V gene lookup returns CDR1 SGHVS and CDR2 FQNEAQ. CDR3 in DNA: TGTGCCAGCAGCCCGCTTGGGGGGGGCTATGACTACACCTTC. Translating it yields CASSPLGGGYDYTF.

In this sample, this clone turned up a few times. The CDR3 loop reads CASSQGLGEQFF. The DNA for the CDR3 is TGTGCCAGCAGCCAGGGATTAGGTGAGCAGTTCTTC. This chain joins TRBV6-5 and TRBJ2-1; a weak D match, TRBD1 (5 bases). The V gene's germline CDR1 is MNHEY and CDR2 SVGAGI. CDR3 length: 12 amino acids. V was cut by 6 bases and J by 9 bases, with 12 bases left in between.

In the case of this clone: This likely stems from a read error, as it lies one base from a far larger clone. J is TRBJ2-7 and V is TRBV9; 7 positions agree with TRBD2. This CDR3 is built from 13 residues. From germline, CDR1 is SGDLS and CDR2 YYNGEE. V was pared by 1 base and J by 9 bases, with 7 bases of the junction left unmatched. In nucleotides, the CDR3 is TGTGCCAGCAGCGTAAGGTCCCCGGGAGGGCAGTACTTC. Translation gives CASSVRSPGGQYF.

The CDR3 protein is CASSPVSGANVLTF. In DNA, the CDR3 is TGTGCCAGCAGCCCCGTCTCTGGGGCCAACGTCCTGACTTTC. J is TRBJ2-6 and V is TRBV7-2; D is unclear. The CDR3 has 14 amino acids. Germline CDR1 is SGHTA and CDR2 is FQGNSA. Trimming stripped 5 bases from V and 0 bases from J, with 5 bases between.

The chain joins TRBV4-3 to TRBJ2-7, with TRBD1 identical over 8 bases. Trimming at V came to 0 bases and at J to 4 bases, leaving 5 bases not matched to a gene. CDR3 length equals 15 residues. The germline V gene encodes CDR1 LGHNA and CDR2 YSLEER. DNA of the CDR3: TGCGCCAGCAGCCAAGATTGGGGACAGGCATACGAGCAGTACTTC. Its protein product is CASSQDWGQAYEQYF.

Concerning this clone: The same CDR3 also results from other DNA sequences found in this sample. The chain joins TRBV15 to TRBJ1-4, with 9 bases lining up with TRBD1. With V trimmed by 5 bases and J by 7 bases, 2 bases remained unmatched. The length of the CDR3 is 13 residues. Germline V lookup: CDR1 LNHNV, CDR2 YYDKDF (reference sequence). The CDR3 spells CATSGTGTEKLFF. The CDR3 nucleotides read TGTGCCACCAGCGGGACAGGGACTGAAAAACTGTTTTTT.

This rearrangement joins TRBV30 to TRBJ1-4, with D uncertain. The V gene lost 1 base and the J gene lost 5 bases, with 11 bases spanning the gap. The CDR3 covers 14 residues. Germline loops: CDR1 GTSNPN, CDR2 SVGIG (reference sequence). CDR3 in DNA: TGTGCCTGGAGTGGTGGCTTCTTAAATGAAAAACTGTTTTTT. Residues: CAWSGGFLNEKLFF.